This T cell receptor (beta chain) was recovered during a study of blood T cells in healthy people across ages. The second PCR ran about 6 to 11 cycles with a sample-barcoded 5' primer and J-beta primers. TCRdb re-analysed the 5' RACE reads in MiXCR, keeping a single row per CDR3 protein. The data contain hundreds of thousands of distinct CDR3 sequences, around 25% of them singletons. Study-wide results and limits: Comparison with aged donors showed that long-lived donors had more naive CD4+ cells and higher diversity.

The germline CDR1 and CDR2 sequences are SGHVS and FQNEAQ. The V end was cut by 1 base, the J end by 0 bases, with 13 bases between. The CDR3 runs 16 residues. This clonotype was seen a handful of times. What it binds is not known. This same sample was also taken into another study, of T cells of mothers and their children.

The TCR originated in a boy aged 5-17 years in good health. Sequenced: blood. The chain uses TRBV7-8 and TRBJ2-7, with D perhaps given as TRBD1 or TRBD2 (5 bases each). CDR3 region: CASSLEPGRLSYEQYF. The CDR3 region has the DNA TGTGCCAGCAGCTTAGAACCGGGACGGCTCTCCTACGAGCAGTACTTC.